Sequencing of this T cell receptor beta chain was carried out in a study of blood T cells in healthy people across ages. Sample-barcoded 5' priming and a J-beta primer mix drove a second PCR of 7 to 11 cycles. Each cDNA molecule was tagged by a template-switch adaptor that had 12 random nucleotides. There were at least 2.5 million CDR3-containing paired-end reads obtained from each sample. MiXCR was run by TCRdb on the 5' RACE reads, yielding one entry per CDR3 protein. Of 1.8 million or so distinct CDR3 sequences listed, roughly 43% are singletons. The CDR3 consists of 14 residues. CDR1 and CDR2 from the germline V gene are SGHVS and FQNEAQ. V shed 6 bases, J shed 7 bases, and the junction held 11 bases outside the gene matches. In its sample, this clonotype was seen a few times.

V is TRBV7-8 and J is TRBJ1-1; 7 bases align to TRBD1. Material for sequencing was blood. The TCR sequence derives from a human donor in good health. The CDR3 DNA sequence: TGTGCCAGCAGGAGCAGGACAGGAGAACTTGAAGCTTTCTTT. It is translated as CASRSRTGELEAFF.